These 8 T cell receptor beta chains share one sample of origin, sequenced in a study of vaccination effects on CD4 cells after COVID-19. Antigens for these TCRs are unknown. Clones were sequenced by immunoSEQ multiplex PCR, and TCRdb holds only the in-frame ones, with some missing. The table includes 72,000 or so clones, 74% detected once. The culture ran for approximately 11 days before CD4+ T cells were isolated. Every participant took two doses of the BNT162b2 or mRNA-1273 vaccine. The source was CD4+ T cells from PBMCs cultured without peptide, collected after COVID-19 vaccination. These TCRs come from a human donor who received a COVID-19 vaccine.

V usage is TRBV29-1 and J usage is TRBJ2-3, with 12 positions matching TRBD1. Trimming at V came to 7 bases and at J to 4 bases, leaving 9 bases not matched to a gene. CDR1 is SQVTM, CDR2 ANQGSEA, per germline. This CDR3 is 15 amino acids long. CDR3 nucleotide sequence: TGCAGCGCTGACCCCGGGACAGGGGGCGCAGATACGCAGTATTTT. Translating it yields CSADPGTGGADTQYF.

J is TRBJ2-3 and V is TRBV29-1; the match to TRBD2 covers 9 bases. Germline-derived CDR1 and CDR2 are SQVTM and ANQGSEA. The V and J ends lost 5 bases and 3 bases, in that order; junction bases with no gene match: 3. The CDR3 sequence is 13 residues long. CDR3 region: CSVSLAGTDTQYF. CDR3 bases: TGCAGCGTTTCCCTAGCGGGGACAGATACGCAGTATTTT.

The rearrangement uses TRBV5-1 and TRBJ2-2; D gene ambiguous. CDR1 is SGHRS, CDR2 YFSETQ, per germline. V lost 6 bases to trimming and J lost 6 bases, with 12 bases between them. The CDR3 consists of 13 residues. The DNA for the CDR3 is TGCGCCAGCACCTTCGACAATCCCGGGGAGCTGTTTTTT. It yields the protein CASTFDNPGELFF.

The V gene is TRBV6-5, the J gene TRBJ1-2; D not certain. The CDR3 has 15 amino acids. Germline V gene data show CDR1 as MNHEY and CDR2 as SVGAGI. Trimming removed 8 bases at V and 0 bases at J, with 16 bases between. The CDR3 bases are TGTGCCAGCGAGAGAGCACAACGTGCTAACTATGGCTACACCTTC. The encoded protein is CASERAQRANYGYTF.

The rearrangement links TRBV6-1 to TRBJ1-1; D is unclear. CDR1 is MNHNS, CDR2 SASEGT, per germline. The length of the CDR3 is 12 residues. V lost 1 base and J lost 7, with 7 bases in between. CDR3 coding DNA: TGTGCCAGCAGTGAAGGGTGGGGTGAAGCTTTCTTT. It is translated as CASSEGWGEAFF.

V is TRBV2 and J is TRBJ1-5; D uncertain. The V end lost 8 bases, the J end lost 7 bases, and 18 bases lay between the germline ends. The CDR3 is 14 amino acids. The germline CDR1 and CDR2 sequences are SNHLY and FYNNEI. CDR3 coding DNA: TGTGCCAGCCCCCGGACCGTTCTGGGGCAGCCCCAGCATTTT. Its translation: CASPRTVLGQPQHF.

In nucleotides, the CDR3 is TGCGCCAGCAGTAGGTTCGGGGGAGGCTACGAGCAGTACGTC. The encoded protein is CASSRFGGGYEQYV. J is TRBJ2-7 and V is TRBV10-2; weak D call: TRBD2 (6 bases). This CDR3 contains 14 residues. The V end was cut by 5 bases, the J end by 3 bases, with 14 bases between. The germline CDR1 and CDR2 sequences are WSHSY and SAAADI.

This chain links TRBV6-5 with TRBJ1-3, with TRBD1 as a possible D gene (6 bases). V was trimmed by 8 bases and J by 6 bases, leaving 14 bases between them. There are 13 residues in the CDR3. The V gene's germline CDR1 is MNHEY and CDR2 SVGAGI. The CDR3 sequence is CASQGYSENTIYF. The DNA for the CDR3 is TGTGCCAGCCAGGGGTATTCCGAAAACACCATATATTTT.